This T cell receptor (beta chain) came from a study of post-analysis software for immune sequencing data. Whole-study context: Included among the disease courses, which were recorded for the cohort, were relapsing-remitting, secondary progressive and progressive-relapsing multiple sclerosis.

CDR3 size: 15 residues. The germline gives CDR1 DFQATT, CDR2 SNEGSKA (reference sequence). The junction had 7 bases not matched to a gene; V was cut back by 3 bases and J by 0 bases. Researchers reported that TCR beta cDNA libraries carried unique molecular identifiers. There were 1 to 10 million T cells, and some 500,000 cDNA molecules came from them. MiXCR was run by TCRdb on the PCR reads, yielding one entry per CDR3 protein. Of approximately 730,000 distinct CDR3 sequences listed, 25% to 30% are singletons. Study observations and caveats: The study found significantly lower normalized Chao1 diversity in multiple sclerosis patients than in controls. Five or six TRBV segments, TRBV5-6, TRBV5-1 and TRBV20-1 among them, were found more frequent in patients than controls. F measure clustering grouped samples strongly by preparation batch.

This clonotype was seen more than once but under ten times. Its antigen is as yet unknown. The TCR sequence derives from a girl aged 10-17 years with multiple sclerosis. The sequenced material came from blood. This chain connects TRBV20-1 to TRBJ2-5; 7 positions match TRBD1. CDR3 sequence: CSASSGQPYQETQYF. CDR3 nucleotide sequence: TGCAGTGCTAGCTCGGGACAGCCGTACCAAGAGACCCAGTACTTC.